This T cell receptor beta chain appears in the sequencing data of a study of T cell changes during pregnancy in multiple sclerosis. J gave up 3 bases and V 3 bases, and 5 bases lay outside the gene matches. The CDR3 runs 15 residues. The V gene's germline CDR1 is LNHDA and CDR2 SQIVND (reference sequence). TCRdb's table, derived via immunoSEQ multiplex PCR, lists solely in-frame clones and lacks some. Of 50,000 to 75,000 clones listed, 80% to 95% are singletons. This sequence originates from a female donor in good health, enrolled as a control in a pregnancy study. The V and J genes are TRBV19 and TRBJ1-5; 7 positions agree with TRBD1. Sequences were derived from peripheral blood, sampled in the third trimester of pregnancy. The CDR3 DNA reads TGTGCCAGTAGTATGAGGGGGCAGCTCAATCAGCCCCAGCATTTT. Translated: CASSMRGQLNQPQHF.